This TCR beta chain was captured in a study of glioma-infiltrating T cells. Using RNA template, CDR3s of TCR alpha and beta were amplified with iRepertoire arm-PCR. Each CDR3 protein gets one entry after TCRdb re-called the multiplex PCR reads with MiXCR. The sample shows a few hundred thousand distinct CDR3 sequences, 35% to 45% of them seen only once. A remark on this clonotype: Possible read error: a much larger clone is one base away.

The CDR3 has 14 amino acids. Germline V gene lookup returns CDR1 MDHEN and CDR2 SYDVKM. Sequencing used glioma tissue, nonneoplastic brain tissue, or PBMCs (not recorded which). This clonotype was sampled from a human donor with low-grade glioma or glioblastoma, undergoing nonglioma brain surgery, or in good health (not recorded which). This rearrangement joins TRBV28 to TRBJ1-2; D might be TRBD1 (6 bases). CDR3 in DNA: TGTGCCGGCAGTTCCTCAACAGGGCTTGATGGCTACACCTTC. It is translated as CAGSSSTGLDGYTF.